This TCR beta chain was retrieved from a study of cytomegalovirus exposure and HLA in healthy donors. Study-wide results and limits: According to an earlier analysis, most TCR beta V segments yielded productive rearrangements about 90% or about 30% of the time.

On this clone: Its antigen is not known.

The PCR ran on 60 Vbeta and 13 Jbeta primers. The protocol was immunoSEQ multiplex PCR, while the TCRdb copy is restricted to in-frame clones and leaves out a portion. The sample lists approximately 83,000 clones; 80% were seen once. V lost 3 bases, J lost 1 base, and 7 bases lay in between. The germline V gene has CDR1 SGDLS and CDR2 YYNGEE. The CDR3 has 13 amino acids. The receptor's source is a man aged 18 to 29 in good health and CMV-seronegative. The sample taken for sequencing was PBMCs. The chain recombines TRBV9 with TRBJ1-2; a weak D match, TRBD1 (5 bases). CDR3 nucleotide sequence: TGTGCCAGCAGCGAGACAGTTAACTATGGCTACACCTTC. Its protein product is CASSETVNYGYTF.